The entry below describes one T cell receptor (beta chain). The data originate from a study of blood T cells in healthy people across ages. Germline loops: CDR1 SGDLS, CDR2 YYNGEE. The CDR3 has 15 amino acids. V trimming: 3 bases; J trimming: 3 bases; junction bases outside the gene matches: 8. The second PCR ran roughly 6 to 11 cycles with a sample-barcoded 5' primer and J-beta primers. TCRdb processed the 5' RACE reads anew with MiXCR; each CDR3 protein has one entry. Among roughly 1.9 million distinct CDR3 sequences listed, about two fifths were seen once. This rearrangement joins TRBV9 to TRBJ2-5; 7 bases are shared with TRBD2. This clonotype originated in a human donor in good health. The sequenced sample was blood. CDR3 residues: CASSDGVGREETQYF. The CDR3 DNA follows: TGTGCCAGCAGCGACGGCGTGGGGAGGGAAGAGACCCAGTACTTC.